The clone carrying this T cell receptor beta chain was seen ten or more times. Time point described: newly diagnosed GD, antithyroid drugs for less than 3 months. Generation of the TCR library employed RNA extracted from PBMCs. The V gene lost 7 bases and the J gene lost 2 bases, with 15 bases spanning the gap. The CDR3 is 15 amino acids. Germline loops: CDR1 MDHEN, CDR2 SYDVKM. The sample originates from a study of regulatory T cells in long-lasting Graves disease. To make TCR beta libraries, researchers used iRepertoire HTBI primers and Arm-PCR of CDR3 regions. TCRdb processed the multiplex PCR reads anew with MiXCR; each CDR3 protein has one entry. The table lists 300,000 to 400,000 distinct CDR3 sequences, around 15% of them singletons. These data were also reused for a study on T cells in Graves' hyperthyroidism and ophthalmopathy.

The chain recombines TRBV28 with TRBJ1-3, with unresolved D. The starting material was peripheral blood mononuclear cells (PBMCs), obtained at new diagnosis, from a patient treated with antithyroid drugs. The sequence came from a man aged 40-50 years with Graves disease. Here the CDR3 DNA reads TGTGCCAGCACCCCCACGGCTGGGACTGGAAACACCATATATTTT. Its protein product is CASTPTAGTGNTIYF.